These T cell receptor beta chains were read from a single sample in a study of T cell responses to AZD1222 COVID-19 vaccine. Repertoires were generated with immunoSEQ multiplex PCR, while TCRdb's copy carries only in-frame clones and drops some. The sample yields 95,000 to 100,000 clones, about 92% seen once. The source was peripheral blood, collected on day 0 of AZD1222 vaccination. These receptors were taken from an adult in good health. Both conserved end residues are part of each CDR3. D genes are given only for firm matches.

TRBD1 | TRBJ1-1 | TRBV30 | CAWVQGTGNTEAFF
- | TRBJ1-5 | TRBV19 | CASRSEGLNQPQHF
- | TRBJ1-1 | TRBV4-2 | CASSQAGLYTEAFF
- | TRBJ1-4 | TRBV19 | CASTDGEKLFF
- | TRBJ2-5 | TRBV5-5 | CASSTIPGQVETQYF
TRBD2 | TRBJ2-1 | TRBV6-2/TRBV6-3 | CASSTTASGGHYNEQFF
- | TRBJ2-1 | TRBV9 | CASSAYGGNSYNEQFF
- | TRBJ1-5 | TRBV19 | CASSMQVLVEPQHF
- | TRBJ1-1 | TRBV19 | CASSDPGGENTEAFF
- | TRBJ1-3 | TRBV6-1 | CASSEAYRSGNTIYF